Listed here are 20 T cell receptor beta chains from one sample, sequenced in a study of human T cells and chemical hapten exposure (dated by TCRdb to about 2021). This specimen's time point label, interpreted: patch test 3, about 24 weeks after DPC sensitization. The treatment or condition label here, explained by the study, means: therapeutic diphenylcyclopropenone sensitization with weekly scalp DPC. Libraries were made using RACE. The reads were generated on a NextSeq 500. In TCRdb, the public reads were trimmed at Q25 with fastp and aligned with MiXCR, with productive beta chains retained. Every CDR3 protein is listed once, alongside the most common genes and DNA of its rows. In all, the sample holds roughly 90,000 distinct CDR3 sequences, and 11% of those were seen once. 1% to 1.2% of the sample is taken by the ten largest. The sequencing here drew on whole blood, taken in connection with sensitization to the hapten diphenylcyclopropenone (DPC). Receptors originate from a woman aged 30 to 39 with alopecia areata. Some clones in this sample may be carry-over from other donors' samples.

This clonotype was detected only a few times. The CDR3 sequence: CASSLDLMNTEAFF. The CDR3 coding sequence is TGTGCCAGCAGCTTGGACCTAATGAACACTGAAGCTTTCTTT. The chain combines TRBV11-2 with TRBJ1-1; D is undetermined. The CDR3 totals 14 residues. V was pared by 3 bases and J by 0 bases, with 8 bases between. Germline loops: CDR1 SGHAT, CDR2 FQNNGV.

This clonotype was found many times. The chain joins TRBV7-6 to TRBJ2-1; 8 positions agree with TRBD2. CDR3 length equals 14 residues. Germline lookup yields CDR1 SGHVS and CDR2 FNYEAQ. Losses at the gene ends were 5 bases for V and 10 bases for J; bases not matched to a gene: 10. CDR3 in amino acids: CASSTNQVAGEQFF. The CDR3 region has the DNA TGTGCCAGCAGCACAAACCAGGTAGCGGGGGAGCAGTTCTTC.

This clonotype was found a few times. The chain uses TRBV7-6 and TRBJ1-1; maybe TRBD1 (5 bases). Trimming pared 5 bases from V and 4 bases from J, leaving 11 bases between. Germline V gene lookup returns CDR1 SGHVS and CDR2 FNYEAQ. CDR3 length equals 13 residues. The CDR3 sequence: CASSLNGGTEAFF. CDR3 DNA: TGTGCCAGCAGCCTGAACGGGGGCACTGAAGCTTTCTTT.

This clonotype was picked up many times. CDR3 amino acids: CASSLDRGLPTYEQYV. The CDR3 DNA reads as TGTGCCAGCAGCTTAGATCGTGGCCTTCCCACCTACGAGCAGTACGTC. This chain uses TRBV11-2 with TRBJ2-7; D is unresolved. CDR1 is SGHAT, CDR2 FQNNGV, per germline. The V end lost 0 bases, the J end lost 2 bases, and 14 bases lay between the germline ends. The CDR3 length is 16 residues.

This clonotype was counted between two and nine times. This chain connects TRBV5-1 to TRBJ2-3, with 12 bases fitting TRBD2. The CDR3 runs 16 residues. Germline CDR1 SGHRS, CDR2 YFSETQ. V was pared by 0 bases and J by 2 bases, with 1 base of the junction left unmatched. CDR3 protein: CASSLGTSGATDTQYF. CDR3 DNA: TGCGCCAGCAGCTTGGGGACTAGCGGGGCCACAGATACGCAGTATTTT.

The CDR3 DNA sequence: TGTGCCAGCCGACAGGGGGGGAACGAGCAGTACTTC. This sequence encodes CASRQGGNEQYF. The chain has TRBV28 and TRBJ2-7; 9 nucleotides line up with TRBD1. This CDR3 comprises 12 residues. Germline CDR1 is MDHEN and CDR2 is SYDVKM. J gave up 5 bases and V 8 bases, and 4 bases lay outside the gene matches.

V is TRBV20-1 and J is TRBJ1-6; the D gene is possibly TRBD1 (5 bases). CDR1 DFQATT and CDR2 SNEGSKA come from the germline V gene (reference sequence). CDR3 size: 15 residues. Written as DNA, the CDR3 is TGCAGGGCTCCCTTGGGACGCTCCTATAATTCACCCCTCCACTTT. Translating gives CRAPLGRSYNSPLHF.

This clonotype was seen only a few times. V usage is TRBV11-1 and J usage is TRBJ1-1, with 9 positions matching TRBD1. The CDR3 is 17 residues long. J was trimmed by 5 bases and V by 5 bases; bases with no gene match: 15. Germline V gives CDR1 SGHAT, CDR2 FQDESV (reference sequence). The CDR3 region has the DNA TGTGCCAGCAGCCCTGGTTTGGGACAGGGAGGTCGAACTGAAGCTTTCTTT. As protein: CASSPGLGQGGRTEAFF.

This clonotype was seen ten or more times. The gene calls are TRBV18 and TRBJ1-4; D might be TRBD1 (5 bases). V lost 3 bases and J 7 bases, leaving 12 bases between the germline ends. CDR3 length: 14 amino acids. CDR1 and CDR2 from the germline V gene are KGHSH and LQKENI. The CDR3: CASSPRQGGEKLFF. The CDR3 region has the DNA TGTGCCAGCTCACCGAGGCAGGGCGGTGAAAAACTGTTTTTT.

In this sample, this clonotype turned up many times. The CDR3 reads CSVEDVTYGYTF. The CDR3 region has the DNA TGCAGCGTTGAAGATGTAACCTATGGCTACACCTTC. The chain recombines TRBV29-1 with TRBJ1-2; D remains ambiguous. The V end lost 0 bases, the J end lost 4 bases, and 6 bases lay between the germline ends. CDR3 length: 12 amino acids. Germline V gives CDR1 SQVTM, CDR2 ANQGSEA.

Ten or more counts support this clonotype. This chain connects TRBV18 to TRBJ2-3; D is possibly TRBD1 (6 bases). Trimming took off 5 bases at V and 0 bases at J, with 9 bases between the two ends. The CDR3 extends over 14 amino acids. From germline, CDR1 is KGHSH and CDR2 LQKENI. CDR3 amino acids: CASSGQLSTDTQYF. The CDR3 DNA is TGTGCCAGCTCAGGACAGCTAAGCACAGATACGCAGTATTTT.

This clonotype was found many times. The chain carries TRBV20-1 and TRBJ2-7; TRBD1 matches 9 bases. With 6 bases clipped from V and 0 bases from J, the junction kept 6 bases outside the gene matches. Germline V gives CDR1 DFQATT, CDR2 SNEGSKA (reference sequence). The CDR3 is 14 residues long. The CDR3 nucleotides read TGCAGTGCCACGGACAGGGGCCACTCCTACGAGCAGTACGTC. Encoded protein: CSATDRGHSYEQYV.

The sample holds a few counts of this clonotype. The V gene is TRBV5-4, the J gene TRBJ2-1, with 9 bases lining up with TRBD2. CDR3 length equals 15 residues. V lost 5 bases to trimming and J lost 8 bases; unmatched junction nucleotides: 11. The germline CDR1 and CDR2 sequences are SGHNT and YYREEE (reference sequence). This chain's CDR3 is CASRGTSTPWDEQFF. The CDR3 nucleotides are TGTGCCAGCAGGGGGACTAGCACTCCGTGGGATGAGCAGTTCTTC.

At least ten counts were recorded for this clonotype. The V gene is TRBV4-1, the J gene TRBJ2-6; the D is unclear. V lost 3 bases to trimming and J lost 1 base, with 13 bases between them. CDR3 length equals 17 residues. Germline CDR1 MGHRA, CDR2 YSYEKL. The CDR3 reads CASSQEQTRSGANVLTF. The CDR3 nucleotides read TGCGCCAGCAGCCAGGAACAGACGAGGTCTGGGGCCAACGTCCTGACTTTC.

This clonotype was detected ten times or more. The DNA for the CDR3 is TGTGCCAGCAGCTTGAGCGGAGCGTCCACCGGGGAGCTGTTTTTT. As protein: CASSLSGASTGELFF. The chain recombines TRBV5-4 with TRBJ2-2, with D possibly being TRBD2 (5 bases). CDR3 length: 15 amino acids. Germline V CDR1 and CDR2: SGHNT, YYREEE (reference sequence). V shed 1 base and J shed 4 bases, with 11 bases lying between them.

The CDR3 loop is CASNRGGLEDIQYF. CDR3 sequence (DNA): TGCGCCAGCAACCGAGGGGGTTTGGAGGACATTCAGTACTTC. J is TRBJ2-4 and V is TRBV5-1; tentative D call: TRBD1 (6 bases). This CDR3 is 14 amino acids long. Germline V lookup: CDR1 SGHRS, CDR2 YFSETQ. V lost 6 bases and J 8 bases, leaving 18 bases between the germline ends.

This clonotype was seen many times. The chain is built from TRBV28 and TRBJ1-6; 7 nucleotides line up with TRBD1. This CDR3 contains 15 residues. Germline CDR1 reads MDHEN; CDR2 reads SYDVKM. V dropped 7 bases and J dropped 3; count of bases not matched to a gene: 6. The CDR3 DNA sequence: TGTGCCAGCATAGACAGGGACTTCTATAATTCACCCCTCCACTTT. Its translation: CASIDRDFYNSPLHF.

The chain employs TRBV4-2 and TRBJ2-1; no definite D call. CDR3 size: 15 residues. V was cut by 3 bases and J by 0 bases, with 9 bases left in between. The germline V gene encodes CDR1 LGHNA and CDR2 YNFKEQ. The CDR3 bases are TGTGCCAGCAGCCAGTCGAAGGACTCCTACAATGAGCAGTTCTTC. Amino acid sequence: CASSQSKDSYNEQFF.

In this sample, this clonotype turned up many times. The chain uses TRBV5-5 and TRBJ2-3; D remains ambiguous. Per germline, CDR1 SGHKS and CDR2 YYEKEE (reference sequence). With 2 bases removed from V and 0 bases from J, the gap between germline ends came to 4 bases. This CDR3 region has 13 residues. The CDR3 loop reads CASSLPSTDTQYF. In DNA, the CDR3 is TGTGCCAGCAGCTTACCAAGCACAGATACGCAGTATTTT.

The chain has TRBV3-1 and TRBJ2-1; TRBD2 aligns across 7 bases. The V segment lost 0 bases and the J segment 10 bases; nucleotides outside the gene matches: 9. The CDR3 is made up of 15 amino acids. CDR1 LGHDT and CDR2 YNNKEL come from the germline V gene (reference sequence). DNA of the CDR3: TGTGCCAGCAGCCAAGAGACTAGCCCACCAGCGGAGCAGTTCTTC. It codes for CASSQETSPPAEQFF.